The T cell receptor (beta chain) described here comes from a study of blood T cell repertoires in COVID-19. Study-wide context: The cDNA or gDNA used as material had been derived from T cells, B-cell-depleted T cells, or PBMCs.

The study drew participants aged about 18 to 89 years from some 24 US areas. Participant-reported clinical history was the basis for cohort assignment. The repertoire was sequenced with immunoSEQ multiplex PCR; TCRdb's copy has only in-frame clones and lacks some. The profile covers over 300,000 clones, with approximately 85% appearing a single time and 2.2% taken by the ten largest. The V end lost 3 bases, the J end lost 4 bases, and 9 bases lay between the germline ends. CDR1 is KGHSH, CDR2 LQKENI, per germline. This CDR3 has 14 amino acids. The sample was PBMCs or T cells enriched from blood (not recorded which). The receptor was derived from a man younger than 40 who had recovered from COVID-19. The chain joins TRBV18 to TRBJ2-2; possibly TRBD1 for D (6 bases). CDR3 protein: CASSPRGVTGELFF. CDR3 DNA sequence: TGTGCCAGCTCACCCAGGGGCGTCACCGGGGAGCTGTTTTTT.